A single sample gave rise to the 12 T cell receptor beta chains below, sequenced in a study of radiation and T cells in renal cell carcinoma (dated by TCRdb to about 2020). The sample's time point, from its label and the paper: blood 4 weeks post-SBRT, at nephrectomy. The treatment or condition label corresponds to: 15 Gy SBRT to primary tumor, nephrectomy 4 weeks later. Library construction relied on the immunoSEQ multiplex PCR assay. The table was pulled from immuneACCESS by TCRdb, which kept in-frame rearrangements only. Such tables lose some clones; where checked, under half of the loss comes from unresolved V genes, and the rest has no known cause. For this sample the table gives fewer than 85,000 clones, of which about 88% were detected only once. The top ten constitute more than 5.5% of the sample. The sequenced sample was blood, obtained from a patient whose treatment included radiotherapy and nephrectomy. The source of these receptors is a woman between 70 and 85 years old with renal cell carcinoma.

The CDR3 protein is CASIPRDRGAGELFF. Written as DNA, the CDR3 is TGTGCCAGTATTCCCCGGGACAGGGGGGCCGGGGAGCTGTTTTTT. The chain employs TRBV19 and TRBJ2-2; 11 bases are shared with TRBD1. From germline, CDR1 is LNHDA and CDR2 SQIVND (reference sequence). V lost 7 bases, J lost 6 bases, and 7 bases stayed unmatched. CDR3 length: 15 amino acids.

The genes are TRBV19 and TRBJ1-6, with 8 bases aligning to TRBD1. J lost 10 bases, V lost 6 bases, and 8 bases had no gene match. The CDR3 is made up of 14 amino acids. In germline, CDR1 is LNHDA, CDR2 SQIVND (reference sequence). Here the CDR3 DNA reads TGTGCCAGTAGCACTGGACAGGGTGTATCACCCCTCCACTTT. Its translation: CASSTGQGVSPLHF.

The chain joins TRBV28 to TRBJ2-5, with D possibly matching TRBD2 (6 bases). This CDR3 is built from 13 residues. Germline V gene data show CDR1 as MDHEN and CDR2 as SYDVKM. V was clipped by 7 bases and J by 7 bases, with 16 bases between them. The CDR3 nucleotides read TGTGCCAGCATCAAAGGGGACTGGGGGACCCAGTACTTC. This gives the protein CASIKGDWGTQYF.

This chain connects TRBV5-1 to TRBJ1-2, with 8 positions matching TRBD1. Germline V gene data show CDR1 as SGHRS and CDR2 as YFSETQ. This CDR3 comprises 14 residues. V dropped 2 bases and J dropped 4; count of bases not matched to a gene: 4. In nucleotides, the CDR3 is TGCGCCAGCAGCTTCCCGGACAGGGTCTATGGCTACACCTTC. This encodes CASSFPDRVYGYTF.

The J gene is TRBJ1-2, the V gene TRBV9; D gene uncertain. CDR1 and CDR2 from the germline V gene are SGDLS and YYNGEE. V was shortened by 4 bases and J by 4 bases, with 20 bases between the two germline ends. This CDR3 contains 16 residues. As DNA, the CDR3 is TGTGCCAGCAGCCCCGAAGGAGGAGGATTCCTCTATGGCTACACCTTC. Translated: CASSPEGGGFLYGYTF.

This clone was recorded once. CDR3 DNA: TGTGCCAGTAGTCCTTCTGGCCTTACAGGGGGAAATGGCTACACCTTC. This sequence encodes CASSPSGLTGGNGYTF. V usage is TRBV19 and J usage is TRBJ1-2, with TRBD1 matching 8 bases. V was clipped by 5 bases and J by 6 bases; unmatched bases: 14. CDR1 is LNHDA, CDR2 SQIVND, per germline (reference sequence). The CDR3 consists of 16 residues.

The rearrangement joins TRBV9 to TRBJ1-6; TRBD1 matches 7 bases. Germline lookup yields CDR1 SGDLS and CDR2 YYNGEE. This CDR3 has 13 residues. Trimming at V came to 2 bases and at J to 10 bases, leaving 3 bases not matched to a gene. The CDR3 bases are TGTGCCAGCAGCGTCGACAGGGAATCACCCCTCCACTTT. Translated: CASSVDRESPLHF.

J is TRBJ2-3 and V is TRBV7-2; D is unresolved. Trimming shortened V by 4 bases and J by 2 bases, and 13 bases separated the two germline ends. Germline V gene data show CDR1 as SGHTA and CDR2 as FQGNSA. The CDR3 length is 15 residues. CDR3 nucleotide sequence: TGTGCCAGCAGCTCTAAGGTTTACAACACAGATACGCAGTATTTT. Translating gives CASSSKVYNTDTQYF. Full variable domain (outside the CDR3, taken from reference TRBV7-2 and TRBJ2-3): GAGVSQSPSNKVTEKGKDVELRCDPISGHTALYWYRQSLGQGLEFLIYFQGNSAPDKSGLPSDRFSAERTGGSVSTLTIQRTQQEDSAVYLCASSSKVYNTDTQYFGPGTRLTVL.

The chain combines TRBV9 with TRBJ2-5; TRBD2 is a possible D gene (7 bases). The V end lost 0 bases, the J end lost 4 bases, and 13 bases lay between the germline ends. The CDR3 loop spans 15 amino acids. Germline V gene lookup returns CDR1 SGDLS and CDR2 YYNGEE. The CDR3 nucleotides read TGTGCCAGCAGCGTAGAGTGGGGGGGCACAGAGACCCAGTACTTC. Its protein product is CASSVEWGGTETQYF.

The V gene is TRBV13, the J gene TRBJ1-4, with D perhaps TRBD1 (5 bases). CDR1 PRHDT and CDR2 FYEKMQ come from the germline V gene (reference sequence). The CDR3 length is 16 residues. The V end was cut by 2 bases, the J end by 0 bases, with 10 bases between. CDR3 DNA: TGTGCCAGCAGCTTAAGGGGTTCCGCAACTAATGAAAAACTGTTTTTT. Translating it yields CASSLRGSATNEKLFF.

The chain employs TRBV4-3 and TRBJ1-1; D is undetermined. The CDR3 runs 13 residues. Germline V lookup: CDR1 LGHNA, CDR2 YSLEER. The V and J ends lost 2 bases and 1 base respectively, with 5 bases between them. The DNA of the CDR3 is TGCGCCAGCAGCCAAAAGGGGAACACTGAAGCTTTCTTT. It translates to CASSQKGNTEAFF.

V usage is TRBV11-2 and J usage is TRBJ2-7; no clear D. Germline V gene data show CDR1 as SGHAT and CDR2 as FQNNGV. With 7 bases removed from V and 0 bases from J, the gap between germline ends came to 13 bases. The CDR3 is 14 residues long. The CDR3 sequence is CASTGVTVSYEQYF. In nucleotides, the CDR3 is TGTGCCAGCACCGGAGTGACGGTCTCCTACGAGCAGTACTTC.